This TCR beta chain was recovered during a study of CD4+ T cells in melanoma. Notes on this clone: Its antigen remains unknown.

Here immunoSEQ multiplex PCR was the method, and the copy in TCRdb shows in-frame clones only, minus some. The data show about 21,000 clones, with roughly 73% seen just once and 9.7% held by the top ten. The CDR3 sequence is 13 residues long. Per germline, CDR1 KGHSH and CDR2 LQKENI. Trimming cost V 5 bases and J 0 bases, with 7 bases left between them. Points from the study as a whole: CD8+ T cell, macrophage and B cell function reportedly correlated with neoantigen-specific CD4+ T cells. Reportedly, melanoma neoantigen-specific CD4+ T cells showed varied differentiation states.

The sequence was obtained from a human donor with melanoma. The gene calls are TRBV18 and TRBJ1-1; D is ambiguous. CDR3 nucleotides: TGTGCCAGCTCAGTAGACATGAACACTGAAGCTTTCTTT. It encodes CASSVDMNTEAFF. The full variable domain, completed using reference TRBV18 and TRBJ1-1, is NAGVMQNPRHLVRRRGQEARLRCSPMKGHSHVYWYRQLPEEGLKFMVYLQKENIIDESGMPKERFSAEFPKEGPSILRIQQVVRGDSAAYFCASSVDMNTEAFFGQGTRLTVV.